These 9 T cell receptor beta chains were all obtained from the same sample, sequenced in a study of cytomegalovirus exposure and HLA in healthy donors. The PCR had 60 Vbeta and 13 Jbeta primers. Some clones are missing from TCRdb's copy, which holds only in-frame ones; the method was immunoSEQ multiplex PCR. The sample lists more than 110,000 clones; 73% were seen once. The sequenced sample was PBMCs. The receptors come from a woman between 35 and 50 years old in good health and CMV-seronegative.

This chain joins TRBV5-1 and TRBJ1-1; D possibly corresponds to TRBD1 (5 bases). V dropped 0 bases and J dropped 5 bases, with 14 bases sitting between them. Germline lookup yields CDR1 SGHRS and CDR2 YFSETQ. The CDR3 spans 15 residues. The CDR3 nucleotides read TGCGCCAGCAGCTTGGCCCCAGGGTTTGAAACTGAAGCTTTCTTT. Translation gives CASSLAPGFETEAFF. The full variable domain, completed using reference TRBV5-1 and TRBJ1-1, is KAGVTQTPRYLIKTRGQQVTLSCSPISGHRSVSWYQQTPGQGLQFLFEYFSETQRNKGNFPGRFSGRQFSNSRSEMNVSTLELGDSALYLCASSLAPGFETEAFFGQGTRLTVV.

The chain carries TRBV6-1 and TRBJ1-5, with TRBD1 matching over 8 bases. J was trimmed by 5 bases and V by 6 bases; bases with no gene match: 9. Germline CDR1 MNHNS, CDR2 SASEGT. The CDR3 has 15 amino acids. The CDR3 nucleotides read TGTGCCAGCAGGACCTCAGGGGGCTGGGATCAGCCCCAGCATTTT. Translated: CASRTSGGWDQPQHF.

This chain connects TRBV10-3 to TRBJ2-3; TRBD1 matches at 7 bases. This CDR3 region has 14 residues. The V gene's germline CDR1 is ENHRY and CDR2 SYGVKD. Trimming took 10 bases from V and 2 from J; bases not matched to a gene: 9. The CDR3 DNA reads as TGTGCCACACGTAGGGGGCGAGACACAGATACGCAGTATTTT. Its translation is CATRRGRDTDTQYF.

The genes are TRBV7-8 and TRBJ2-7, with 8 bases lining up with TRBD2. The ends lost 2 bases at V and 2 bases at J; junction bases unmatched: 5. CDR3 length equals 15 residues. CDR1 and CDR2 (germline): SGHVS, FQNEAQ. The CDR3 DNA is TGTGCCAGCAGCTTATCAGCGGGGGTCGCCTACGAGCAGTACGTC. It translates to CASSLSAGVAYEQYV.

V usage is TRBV7-9 and J usage is TRBJ2-7, with 7 bases aligning to TRBD1. Trimming removed 5 bases from V and 2 bases from J; junction bases left unmatched: 12. CDR1 and CDR2 (germline): SEHNR, FQNEAQ (reference sequence). The CDR3 spans 16 residues. CDR3 loop: CASSPTSGTEAYEQYV. The DNA of the CDR3 is TGTGCCAGCAGCCCCACATCCGGGACAGAAGCCTACGAGCAGTACGTC.

This clone was picked up a small number of times. V and J are TRBV19 and TRBJ2-2; the match to TRBD1 covers 9 bases. The germline CDR1 and CDR2 sequences are LNHDA and SQIVND (reference sequence). J gave up 6 bases and V 5 bases, and 4 bases lay outside the gene matches. The CDR3 has 14 residues. CDR3 sequence: CASSSTGGSGELFF. As DNA, the CDR3 is TGTGCCAGTAGTTCTACAGGGGGCTCCGGGGAGCTGTTTTTT.

The genes are TRBV19 and TRBJ2-1, with a weak D call TRBD1 (5 bases). The CDR3 runs 16 residues. CDR1 is LNHDA and CDR2 is SQIVND in the germline V gene (reference sequence). Trimming removed 3 bases from V and 4 bases from J, with 16 bases in between. The CDR3 protein is CASSIRPWGAYNEQFF. CDR3 coding DNA: TGTGCCAGTAGTATTAGGCCATGGGGCGCTTACAATGAGCAGTTCTTC.

The chain couples TRBV28 to TRBJ1-2; 7 nucleotides align to TRBD1. This CDR3 has 14 amino acids. The V gene end was trimmed by 5 bases and the J gene end by 7 bases; junction bases not matched to a gene: 10. Looked up from germline, CDR1 is MDHEN and CDR2 is SYDVKM. In DNA, the CDR3 is TGTGCCAGCAGTACACCAGGGGGTATGCGTGGCTACACCTTC. Protein product: CASSTPGGMRGYTF.

This clone has only a few counts. The rearrangement joins TRBV13 to TRBJ1-2, with D tentatively TRBD1 (6 bases). Looked up from germline, CDR1 is PRHDT and CDR2 is FYEKMQ (reference sequence). Trimming left V 1 base short and J 3 bases short, with 18 bases between. The CDR3 is made up of 17 amino acids. The CDR3 DNA reads as TGTGCCAGCAGCTTAGACTTTAAAAGGGGGTTTGACTATGGCTACACCTTC. As protein: CASSLDFKRGFDYGYTF.